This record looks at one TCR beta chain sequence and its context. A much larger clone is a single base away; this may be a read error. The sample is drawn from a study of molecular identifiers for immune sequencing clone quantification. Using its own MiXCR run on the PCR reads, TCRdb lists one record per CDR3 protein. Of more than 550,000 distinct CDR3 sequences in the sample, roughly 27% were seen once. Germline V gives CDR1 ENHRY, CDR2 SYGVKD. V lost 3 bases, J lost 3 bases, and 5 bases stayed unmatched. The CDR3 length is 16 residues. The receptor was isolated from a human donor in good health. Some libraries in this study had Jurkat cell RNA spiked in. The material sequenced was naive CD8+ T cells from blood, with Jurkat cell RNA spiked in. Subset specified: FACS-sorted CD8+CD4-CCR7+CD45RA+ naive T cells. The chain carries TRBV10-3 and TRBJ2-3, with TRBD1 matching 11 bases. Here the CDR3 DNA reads TGTGCCATCAGTGAAGGACAGGGGGCGAGGACAGATACGCAGTATTTT. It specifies CAISEGQGARTDTQYF.